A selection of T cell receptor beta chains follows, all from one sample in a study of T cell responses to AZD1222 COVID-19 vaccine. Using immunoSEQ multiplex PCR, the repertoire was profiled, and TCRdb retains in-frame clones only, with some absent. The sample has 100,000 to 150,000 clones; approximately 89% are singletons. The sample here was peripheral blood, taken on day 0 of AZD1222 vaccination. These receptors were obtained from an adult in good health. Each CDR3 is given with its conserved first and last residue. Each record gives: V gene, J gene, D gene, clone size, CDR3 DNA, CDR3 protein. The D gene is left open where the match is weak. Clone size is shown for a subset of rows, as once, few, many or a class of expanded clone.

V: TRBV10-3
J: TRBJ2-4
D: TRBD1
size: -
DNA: TGTGCCATCAGTGACTTGGCTCCGGGACAGGGGGGAAACATTCAGTACTTC
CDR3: CAISDLAPGQGGNIQYF

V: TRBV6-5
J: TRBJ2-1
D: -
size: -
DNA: TGTGCCAGCAGCAACAGAAACGGGGAGTTCTTC
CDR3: CASSNRNGEFF

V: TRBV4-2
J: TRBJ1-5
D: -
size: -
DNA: TGTGCCAGCAGCCAAGAGGATAGTGGGGGAGGTAGCAATCAGCCCCAGCATTTT
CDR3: CASSQEDSGGGSNQPQHF

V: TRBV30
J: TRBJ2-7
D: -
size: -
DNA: TGTGCCTGGGAAACCGGCCGACAGATTCAACCCTACGAGCAGTACTTC
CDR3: CAWETGRQIQPYEQYF

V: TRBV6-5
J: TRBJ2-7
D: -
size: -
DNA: TGTGCCAGCAGTTTCAGTAAACGCGCCTACGAGCAGTACTTC
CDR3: CASSFSKRAYEQYF

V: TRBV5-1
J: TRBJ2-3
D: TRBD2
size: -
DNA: TGCGCCAGCAGTACCGGGACTAGCTTCGATACGCAGTATTTT
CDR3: CASSTGTSFDTQYF

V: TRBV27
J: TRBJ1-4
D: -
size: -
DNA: TGTGCCAGCAGTTCGGGGGTAGGGGAAAAACTGTTTTTT
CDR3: CASSSGVGEKLFF

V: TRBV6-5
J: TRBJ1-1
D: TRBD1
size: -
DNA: TGTGCCACCGTCAGGGGGGGAGGCGCCACTGAAGCTTTCTTT
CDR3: CATVRGGGATEAFF

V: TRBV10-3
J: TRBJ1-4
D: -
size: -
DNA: TGTGCCATCAGTGAAGGGCGAACTAATGAAAAACTGTTTTTT
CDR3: CAISEGRTNEKLFF

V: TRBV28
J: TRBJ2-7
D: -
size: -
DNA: TGTGCCAGCAGGGTTTCCCTGTCGGTCACCTACGAGCAGTACTTC
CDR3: CASRVSLSVTYEQYF

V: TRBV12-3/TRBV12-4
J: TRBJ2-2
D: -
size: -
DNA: TGTGCCAGCAGACCTTCAGGGGCAGGGGAGCTGTTTTTT
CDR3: CASRPSGAGELFF

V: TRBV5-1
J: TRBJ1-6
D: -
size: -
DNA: TGCGCCAGCAGCTTGGAGTCAGAATCACCCCTCCACTTT
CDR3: CASSLESESPLHF

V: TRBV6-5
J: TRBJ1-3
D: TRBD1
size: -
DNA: TGTGCCAGCAGCGGACAGGGAGCTGGAAACACCATATATTTT
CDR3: CASSGQGAGNTIYF

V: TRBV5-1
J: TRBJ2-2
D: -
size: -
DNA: TGCGCCAGCAGCTTGGGGGCGGCCGGAAACACCGGGGAGCTGTTTTTT
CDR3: CASSLGAAGNTGELFF

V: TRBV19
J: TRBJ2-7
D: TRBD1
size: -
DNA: TGTGCCAGTAGTACCGGACAGGGGGCGAACGAGCAGTACTTC
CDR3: CASSTGQGANEQYF

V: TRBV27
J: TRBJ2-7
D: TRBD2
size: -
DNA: TGTGCCAGCAGACCGGGACTAGCGGGATCCGAGCAGTACTTC
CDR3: CASRPGLAGSEQYF

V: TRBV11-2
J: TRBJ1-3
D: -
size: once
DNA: TGTGCCAGCAGCACAGGTGCGGCTGGAAACACCATATATTTT
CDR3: CASSTGAAGNTIYF

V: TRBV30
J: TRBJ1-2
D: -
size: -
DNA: TGTGCCTGGAGGGCCCTTTTTTCCAGGGGAGGCTATGGCTACACCTTC
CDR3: CAWRALFSRGGYGYTF

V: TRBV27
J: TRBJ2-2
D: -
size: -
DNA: TGTGCCAGCAGTCTAAACACCGGGGAGCTGTTTTTT
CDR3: CASSLNTGELFF

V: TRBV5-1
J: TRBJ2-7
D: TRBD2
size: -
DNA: TGCGCCAGCAGCTTGCAACTAGCGGGGGAGGAGCAGTACTTC
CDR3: CASSLQLAGEEQYF

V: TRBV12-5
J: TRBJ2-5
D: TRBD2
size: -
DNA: TGTGCTAGTGGTTACCTAGCGGGGGTAGGGGAGACCCAGTACTTC
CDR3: CASGYLAGVGETQYF

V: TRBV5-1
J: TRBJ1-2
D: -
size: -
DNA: TGCGCCAGCAGCTTGGCCTTGTCAGGGCAAGGCTACACCTTC
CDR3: CASSLALSGQGYTF

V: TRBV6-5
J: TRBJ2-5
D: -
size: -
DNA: TGTGCCAGCAGTTCCCCCGGGACAGAGACCCAGTACTTC
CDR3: CASSSPGTETQYF

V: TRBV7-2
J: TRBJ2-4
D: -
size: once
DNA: TGTGCCAGCAGCCCCCAGGGGGGAGTAGCCAAAAACATTCAGTACTTC
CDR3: CASSPQGGVAKNIQYF

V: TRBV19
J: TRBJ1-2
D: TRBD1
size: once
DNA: TGTGCCAGTAGTAGGACAGGGGGAACTAACTATGGCTACACCTTC
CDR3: CASSRTGGTNYGYTF

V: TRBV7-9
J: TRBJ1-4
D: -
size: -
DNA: TGTGCCAGCAGCTCCACCGGTACCGACGGCGATGAAAAACTGTTTTTT
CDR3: CASSSTGTDGDEKLFF

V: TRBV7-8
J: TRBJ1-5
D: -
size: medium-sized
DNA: TGTGCCAGCAGCTTTAGGGGCCCCAGGCAGCCCCAGCATTTT
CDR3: CASSFRGPRQPQHF

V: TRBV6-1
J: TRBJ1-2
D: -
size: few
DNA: TGTGCCAGCAGTGACAGGGCCTATGGCTACACCTTC
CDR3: CASSDRAYGYTF

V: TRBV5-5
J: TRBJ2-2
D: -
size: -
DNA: TGTGCCAGCAGCTTGGGCCCCCTGAACACCGGGGAGCTGTTTTTT
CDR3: CASSLGPLNTGELFF

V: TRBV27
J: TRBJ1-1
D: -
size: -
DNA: TGTGCCAGCAGTTTTGGTGGGAACACTGAAGCTTTCTTT
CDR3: CASSFGGNTEAFF

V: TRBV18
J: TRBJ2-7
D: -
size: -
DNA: TGTGCCAGCTCACCGCTGGGGGCAGGGGCATACGAGCAGTACTTC
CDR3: CASSPLGAGAYEQYF

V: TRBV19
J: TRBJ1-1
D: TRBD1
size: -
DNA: TGTGCCAGTACCTCAGGGGACAGCCTGGGTACTGAAGCTTTCTTT
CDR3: CASTSGDSLGTEAFF

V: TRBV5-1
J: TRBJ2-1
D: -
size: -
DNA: TGCGCCAGCAGTCAGGGTCCTACCGATGAGCAGTTCTTC
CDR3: CASSQGPTDEQFF

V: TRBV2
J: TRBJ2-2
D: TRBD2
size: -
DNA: TGTGCCAGCACCCAGAGGGCGGGAGGCCTCACCGGGGAGCTGTTTTTT
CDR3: CASTQRAGGLTGELFF

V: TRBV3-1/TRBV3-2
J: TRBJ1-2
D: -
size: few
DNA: TGTGCCAGCAGCCAAGATAGGACGGCGGACTTGGGCTACACCTTC
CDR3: CASSQDRTADLGYTF

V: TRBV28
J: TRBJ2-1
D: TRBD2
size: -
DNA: TGTGCCAGCAGTTTTGTGACTAGCGGGAGTAGGGGGGTGCATGAGCAGTTCTTC
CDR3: CASSFVTSGSRGVHEQFF

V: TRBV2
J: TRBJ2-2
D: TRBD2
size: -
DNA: TGTGCCAGCGTGTGGGGGACACTAGCGGGAGCGGTCGGGGAGCTGTTTTTT
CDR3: CASVWGTLAGAVGELFF

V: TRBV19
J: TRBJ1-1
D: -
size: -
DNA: TGTGCCAGTAGGAGGGGGTTCGGGAACACTGAAGCTTTCTTT
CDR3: CASRRGFGNTEAFF

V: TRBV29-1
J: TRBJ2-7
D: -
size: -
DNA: TGCAGCGTTGCCCCGGGTGGTTACGAGCAGTACTTC
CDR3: CSVAPGGYEQYF

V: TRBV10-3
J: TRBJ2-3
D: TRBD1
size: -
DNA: TGTGCCATCAGCGAAACAGGGGGCATAGATACGCAGTATTTT
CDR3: CAISETGGIDTQYF

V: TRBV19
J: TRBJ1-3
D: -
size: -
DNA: TGTGCCAGTACACAAAACCTGGTCGGAAACACCATATATTTT
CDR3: CASTQNLVGNTIYF

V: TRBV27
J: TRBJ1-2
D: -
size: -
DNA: TGTGCCAGCAGCCTGGGCGGGGCAGGTAGTCACTATGGCTACACCTTC
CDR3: CASSLGGAGSHYGYTF

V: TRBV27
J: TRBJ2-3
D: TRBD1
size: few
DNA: TGTGCCAGCAGTTTAGGACAGGGGTACACAGATACGCAGTATTTT
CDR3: CASSLGQGYTDTQYF

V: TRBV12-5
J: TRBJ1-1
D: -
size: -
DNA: TGTGCTAGTGGTTTGGCGACCCAGGGCACTGAAGCTTTCTTT
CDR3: CASGLATQGTEAFF

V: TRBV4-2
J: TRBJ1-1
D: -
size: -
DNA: TGTGCCAGCAGCCCCAGGGTTCTAACTGCGGCTTTCTTT
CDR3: CASSPRVLTAAFF

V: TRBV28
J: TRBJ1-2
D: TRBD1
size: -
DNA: TGTGCCAGCAGGCGTGGACACAGGGGTAACTATGGCTACACCTTC
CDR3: CASRRGHRGNYGYTF

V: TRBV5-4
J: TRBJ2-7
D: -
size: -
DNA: TGTGCCAGCAGCTTGAGGGACACACCTCTCAACGAGCAGTACTTC
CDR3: CASSLRDTPLNEQYF

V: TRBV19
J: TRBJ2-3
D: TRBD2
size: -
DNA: TGTGCCGCGGGACTACTTGGCACAGATACGCAGTATTTT
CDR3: CAAGLLGTDTQYF

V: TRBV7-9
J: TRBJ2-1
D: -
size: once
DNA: TGTGCCAGCAGCTTAATGCAGGGACTCCACTACAATGAGCAGTTCTTC
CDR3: CASSLMQGLHYNEQFF

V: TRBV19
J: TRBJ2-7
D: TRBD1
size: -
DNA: TGTGCCAGTAGTATGAGGACAGGGGTGGCCGAGCAGTACTTC
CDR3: CASSMRTGVAEQYF

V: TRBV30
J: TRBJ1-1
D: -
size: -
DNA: TGTGCCTGGACCCCCCAGGGGCGGGGGCCCACTGAAGCTTTCTTT
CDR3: CAWTPQGRGPTEAFF

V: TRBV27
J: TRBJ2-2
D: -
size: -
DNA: TGTGCCAGCAGGGGCGGGGGCCTCGTAACCGGGGAGCTGTTTTTT
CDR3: CASRGGGLVTGELFF

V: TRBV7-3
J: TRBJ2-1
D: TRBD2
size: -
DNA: TGTGCCAGCAGCTTAGTCGGCGGGAGGGTCAATGAGCAGTTCTTC
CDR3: CASSLVGGRVNEQFF

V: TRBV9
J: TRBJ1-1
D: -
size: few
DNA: TGTGCCAGCAGCGTCTCTTCCGGGAGCCCACCGAGGAACACTGAAGCTTTCTTT
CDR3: CASSVSSGSPPRNTEAFF

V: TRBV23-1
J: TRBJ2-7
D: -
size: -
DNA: TGCGCCAGCAGTCGTACAGGAGACTTC
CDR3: CASSRTGDF

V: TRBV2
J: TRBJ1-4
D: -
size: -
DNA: TGTGCCAGCAGCCAGGGGCCTAATGAAAAACTGTTTTTT
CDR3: CASSQGPNEKLFF

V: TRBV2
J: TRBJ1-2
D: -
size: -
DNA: TGTGCCAGCAGGACCGGGACGGAGTTCGGAGGCTACACCTTC
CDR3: CASRTGTEFGGYTF